This entry features one T cell receptor (beta chain) sequence. No antigen is known for it. The data were obtained in a study of cytomegalovirus exposure and HLA in healthy donors. PCR employed 60 Vbeta and 13 Jbeta primers. TCRdb keeps only in-frame clones here, not all; method: immunoSEQ multiplex PCR. The table includes roughly 130,000 clones, 65% to 80% detected once. General study findings and limits: Presence/absence analyses rested on an assumption that sequencing depth was roughly uniform across donors.

Sequencing was done on a sample of PBMCs. The source of this sequence is a male donor in good health and CMV-seropositive.

Here the CDR3 DNA reads TGTGCCAGTACGGTTGGCACTGAAGCTTTCTTT. It specifies CASTVGTEAFF. The rearrangement links TRBV25-1 to TRBJ1-1; D ambiguous. The CDR3 is 11 amino acids. The germline gives CDR1 MGHDK, CDR2 SYGVNS. V dropped 9 bases and J dropped 4 bases, with 9 bases sitting between them.